The 30 T cell receptor beta chains presented below share a single source sample, sequenced in a study of human T cells and chemical hapten exposure (dated by TCRdb to about 2021). Library creation used RACE. Sequencing instrument: NextSeq 500. The public reads were reanalyzed by TCRdb: fastp trimming at Q25, MiXCR alignment, in-frame beta chains only. Each CDR3 protein gets just one entry, which takes the most common genes and DNA from the rows behind it. The sample contains about 250,000 distinct CDR3 sequences, over 7.5% of them found a single time. The ten largest clonotypes hold about 1.2% of the sample. Taken with the paper, the label for time point translates to: pre-sensitization, week 0. In light of the paper, this sample's treatment or condition label describes: therapeutic diphenylcyclopropenone sensitization with weekly scalp DPC. The specimen was whole blood, collected in connection with sensitization to the hapten diphenylcyclopropenone (DPC). The receptors were sampled from a man aged 18 to 30 with alopecia areata. Some clones in this sample may be carry-over from other donors' samples.

This clonotype was found a few times. This chain uses TRBV12-3 or TRBV12-4 with TRBJ1-1; D is unresolved. The CDR3 has 16 amino acids. The germline V and J ends were trimmed by 4 bases and 0 bases, with 15 bases remaining between them. The CDR3 spells CASSSIRMGMNTEAFF. The CDR3 coding sequence is TGTGCCAGCAGTTCGATCCGGATGGGGATGAACACTGAAGCTTTCTTT.

This clonotype was seen ten or more times. CDR3 DNA: TGTGCCAGCACGGCCCGACTAGGTTTGGATACGCAGTATTTT. This gives the protein CASTARLGLDTQYF. The chain couples TRBV6-2 or TRBV6-3 to TRBJ2-3; tentative D call: TRBD2 (6 bases). The CDR3 totals 14 residues. V dropped 7 bases and J dropped 6 bases, with 17 bases sitting between them. Germline assignment: CDR1 MNHEY and CDR2 SVGEGT.

This clonotype was observed a few times. The V and J genes are TRBV7-3 and TRBJ2-2; tentatively, D is TRBD1 or TRBD2 (5 bases each). This CDR3 has 13 amino acids. Germline CDR1 is SGHTA and CDR2 is FQGTGA. Trimming left V 4 bases short and J 4 bases short, with 7 bases between. The CDR3 DNA sequence: TGTGCCAGCAGCTGGGACCGCACCGGGGAGCTGTTTTTT. This gives the protein CASSWDRTGELFF.

This chain's CDR3 is CASSLALASGVQFF. The CDR3 DNA follows: TGTGCCAGCAGCTTAGCGTTGGCTAGCGGGGTGCAGTTCTTC. The J gene is TRBJ2-1, the V gene TRBV7-9, with 9 nucleotides matching TRBD2. V lost 0 bases, J lost 12 bases, and 6 bases stayed unmatched. This CDR3 has 14 residues. From germline, CDR1 is SEHNR and CDR2 FQNEAQ (reference sequence).

This clonotype was recorded many times. The chain uses TRBV6-5 and TRBJ1-2; the D gene is possibly TRBD1 (5 bases). Germline loops: CDR1 MNHEY, CDR2 SVGAGI. Trimming took 0 bases from V and 4 from J, leaving 12 bases between them. This CDR3 contains 15 residues. CDR3 sequence reads: CASSYSGQFFYGYTF. The CDR3 region has the DNA TGTGCCAGCAGTTACTCGGGGCAGTTCTTCTATGGCTACACCTTC.

This clonotype was observed many times. The rearrangement joins TRBV9 to TRBJ2-1; 7 bases align to TRBD1. This CDR3 region has 15 residues. The junction had 7 bases not matched to a gene; V was cut back by 0 bases and J by 7 bases. The V gene's germline CDR1 is SGDLS and CDR2 YYNGEE. CDR3 sequence reads: CASSVGQGVLNEQFF. The DNA of the CDR3 is TGTGCCAGCAGCGTAGGACAGGGAGTGTTGAATGAGCAGTTCTTC.

This chain's CDR3 is CSARDPKRGGLYEQYF. The CDR3 bases are TGCAGTGCTAGAGATCCTAAGCGGGGGGGCCTCTACGAGCAGTACTTC. The chain has TRBV20-1 and TRBJ2-7, with 10 positions matching TRBD2. Trimming cost V 0 bases and J 3 bases; bases outside gene matches: 8. Germline-derived CDR1 and CDR2 are DFQATT and SNEGSKA (reference sequence). The CDR3 spans 16 residues.

The V gene is TRBV28, the J gene TRBJ2-5; D possibly uses TRBD1 or TRBD2 (5 bases each). Per the germline V gene, CDR1 is MDHEN and CDR2 is SYDVKM. V lost 7 bases to trimming and J lost 2 bases, with 11 bases between them. This CDR3 comprises 13 residues. CDR3 residues: CASTPGRQETQYF. The CDR3 coding sequence is TGTGCCAGCACCCCGGGACGGCAAGAGACCCAGTACTTC.

This chain uses TRBV7-8 with TRBJ1-3; D is possibly TRBD1 (5 bases). Between the trimmed V and J ends, which lost 5 bases and 0 bases, there was a span of 11 bases. CDR1 is SGHVS and CDR2 is FQNEAQ in the germline V gene. This CDR3 has 15 residues. The CDR3 bases are TGTGCCAGCAGCCCAACAGGACTCTCTGGAAACACCATATATTTT. Protein sequence: CASSPTGLSGNTIYF.

The chain is built from TRBV7-2 and TRBJ1-1; a weak D match, TRBD1 (5 bases). The CDR3 is 13 residues long. Trimming removed 3 bases from V and 4 bases from J, with 9 bases in between. The V gene's germline CDR1 is SGHTA and CDR2 FQGNSA. In nucleotides, the CDR3 is TGTGCCAGCAGCTTCAGGGAGAGCACTGAAGCTTTCTTT. It is translated as CASSFRESTEAFF.

This clonotype was recorded a few times. The V gene is TRBV5-6, the J gene TRBJ1-5, with no clear D. The germline V and J ends were trimmed by 2 bases and 9 bases, with 9 bases remaining between them. The CDR3 runs to 12 residues. Germline V gene sequence: CDR1 SGHDT, CDR2 YYEEEE. The CDR3 coding sequence is TGTGCCAGCAGCTTTCTCGGAGCGCCCCAGCATTTT. This gives the protein CASSFLGAPQHF.

V usage is TRBV19 and J usage is TRBJ2-7, with D possibly being TRBD1 or TRBD2 (6 bases each). Looked up from germline, CDR1 is LNHDA and CDR2 is SQIVND (reference sequence). The CDR3 length is 17 residues. Trimming removed 2 bases at V and 2 bases at J, with 19 bases between. For the CDR3, the DNA is TGTGCCAGTAGTATAAGACCCACGGGGGCCAGCACCTACGAGCAGTACTTC. Translated: CASSIRPTGASTYEQYF.

This clonotype came up many times. This chain links TRBV13 with TRBJ1-1; D might be TRBD1 (5 bases). Trimming took off 2 bases at V and 3 bases at J, with 7 bases between the two ends. Per the germline V gene, CDR1 is PRHDT and CDR2 is FYEKMQ (reference sequence). CDR3 size: 13 residues. In nucleotides, the CDR3 is TGTGCCAGCAGCTTAACGGGGGACACTGAAGCTTTCTTT. Amino acids: CASSLTGDTEAFF.

The chain is built from TRBV7-3 and TRBJ1-2; D unclear. Deletions cut 5 bases from V and 2 bases from J, with 9 bases between. The CDR3 has 13 residues. The germline V gene has CDR1 SGHTA and CDR2 FQGTGA. Here the CDR3 reads CASSAGLNYGYTF. CDR3 DNA: TGTGCCAGCAGCGCCGGACTCAACTATGGCTACACCTTC.

This chain joins TRBV28 and TRBJ2-7; possible D gene TRBD1, 5 bases. The CDR3 contains 13 residues. Germline values: CDR1 MDHEN, CDR2 SYDVKM. Trimming pared 6 bases from V and 4 bases from J, leaving 13 bases between. For the CDR3, the DNA is TGTGCCAGCAGGAGGAGCAGGACATACGAGCAGTACTTC. It translates to CASRRSRTYEQYF. Filled out from reference TRBV28 and TRBJ2-7, the complete variable domain reads DVKVTQSSRYLVKRTGEKVFLECVQDMDHENMFWYRQDPGLGLRLIYFSYDVKMKEKGDIPEGYSVSREKKERFSLILESASTNQTSMYLCASRRSRTYEQYFGPGTRLTVT.

A few counts support this clonotype. The chain links TRBV20-1 to TRBJ1-2; D not resolved. This CDR3 comprises 13 residues. V lost 6 bases and J lost 1, with 12 bases in between. CDR1 and CDR2 from the germline V gene are DFQATT and SNEGSKA (reference sequence). CDR3 sequence (DNA): TGCAGTGCCCGAGGAAGGGTTAACTATGGCTACACCTTC. Translation: CSARGRVNYGYTF.

This clonotype was detected many times. The CDR3 loop is CATDGGGLFGNTIYF. CDR3 DNA sequence: TGTGCCACCGATGGTGGGGGACTCTTTGGAAACACCATATATTTT. The rearrangement links TRBV10-3 to TRBJ1-3, with D perhaps matching TRBD1 (5 bases). V was shortened by 10 bases and J by 3 bases, with 19 bases between the two germline ends. CDR1 ENHRY and CDR2 SYGVKD come from the germline V gene. The CDR3 loop spans 15 amino acids.

This clonotype was found many times. The chain links TRBV2 to TRBJ1-5; 7 bases align to TRBD1. CDR1 is SNHLY, CDR2 FYNNEI, per germline. This CDR3 region has 14 residues. Germline trimming cut 5 bases from V and 9 bases from J; bases unmatched to any gene: 10. The CDR3 protein is CASSLGQSIWPQHF. CDR3 sequence (DNA): TGTGCCAGCAGTTTGGGACAGAGCATATGGCCCCAGCATTTT.

The chain is built from TRBV28 and TRBJ2-1, with a tentative D call TRBD2 (5 bases). The CDR3 runs to 13 residues. The germline CDR1 and CDR2 sequences are MDHEN and SYDVKM. V dropped 7 bases and J dropped 4 bases, with 11 bases sitting between them. The CDR3 DNA reads TGTGCCAGCACTGCCAGCGGTTACAATGAGCAGTTCTTC. Residues: CASTASGYNEQFF.

This clonotype was detected a few times. The chain employs TRBV5-1 and TRBJ2-5; 13 nucleotides align to TRBD2. With 4 bases clipped from V and 4 bases from J, the junction kept 7 bases outside the gene matches. The CDR3 totals 16 residues. Germline assignment: CDR1 SGHRS and CDR2 YFSETQ. This CDR3 is CASSRTSGGAGETQYF. CDR3 DNA: TGCGCCAGCAGCCGAACTAGCGGGGGGGCCGGAGAGACCCAGTACTTC.

The chain recombines TRBV15 with TRBJ2-5; D may correspond to TRBD1 or TRBD2 (5 bases each). From germline, CDR1 is LNHNV and CDR2 YYDKDF (reference sequence). The CDR3 loop spans 13 amino acids. Trimming cost V 0 bases and J 3 bases, with 5 bases left between them. The CDR3 nucleotides are TGTGCCACCAGCAGAGAGGGGGAAGAGACCCAGTACTTC. Translation gives CATSREGEETQYF.

The table lists this clonotype with many counts. The genes are TRBV5-1 and TRBJ1-3; D not resolved. The CDR3 runs to 13 residues. Germline V gene data show CDR1 as SGHRS and CDR2 as YFSETQ. The V and J ends lost 4 bases and 0 bases respectively, with 5 bases between them. This CDR3 reads CASSEGSGNTIYF. The DNA for the CDR3 is TGCGCCAGCAGCGAGGGCTCTGGAAACACCATATATTTT.

As regards this clonotype: Germline and junction disagree at one end, which may indicate a read error. This chain connects TRBV7-8 to TRBJ1-1; D unclear. The CDR3 loop spans 14 amino acids. From germline, CDR1 is SGHVS and CDR2 FQNEAQ. Written as DNA, the CDR3 is TGTGCCAGCAGCTTAGTTCTGGGAAAGAGTGAAGCTTTCTTC. Translation gives CASSLVLGKSEAFF.

This clonotype was detected only a few times. The V call is TRBV4-1, the J call TRBJ1-6, with 7 bases that match TRBD1. CDR1 is MGHRA, CDR2 YSYEKL, per germline. V lost 0 bases, J lost 5 bases, and 4 bases stayed unmatched. The CDR3 runs to 16 residues. The CDR3 sequence is CASSQETGDHNSPLHF. As DNA, the CDR3 is TGCGCCAGCAGCCAAGAAACAGGGGACCATAATTCACCCCTCCACTTT.

Only a few counts were recorded for this clonotype. The chain is built from TRBV2 and TRBJ2-7, with D hard to call. This CDR3 has 15 amino acids. The germline V gene encodes CDR1 SNHLY and CDR2 FYNNEI. V was pared by 3 bases and J by 6 bases, with 18 bases between. CDR3 protein: CASSDLVGLSAEQYV. For the CDR3, the DNA is TGTGCCAGCAGTGATCTCGTCGGGTTGTCTGCCGAGCAGTACGTC.

This clonotype was seen ten or more times. This chain connects TRBV27 to TRBJ2-7; D is ambiguous. The CDR3 loop spans 11 amino acids. The germline gives CDR1 MNHEY, CDR2 SMNVEV (reference sequence). With 5 bases removed from V and 6 bases from J, the gap between germline ends came to 8 bases. The CDR3 reads CASSTSSEQYF. Written as DNA, the CDR3 is TGTGCCAGCAGTACGTCAAGCGAGCAGTACTTC.

The chain is built from TRBV20-1 and TRBJ2-5; D is uncertain. The V gene's germline CDR1 is DFQATT and CDR2 SNEGSKA (reference sequence). The CDR3 consists of 12 residues. V was shortened by 1 base and J by 4 bases, with 7 bases between the two germline ends. The CDR3 spells CSARGHRETQYF. In nucleotides, the CDR3 is TGCAGTGCTAGAGGACACCGAGAGACCCAGTACTTC.

There are many counts of this clonotype. CDR3 residues: CSASAGVNYGYTF. The DNA of the CDR3 is TGCAGTGCTAGTGCGGGGGTTAACTATGGCTACACCTTC. J is TRBJ1-2 and V is TRBV20-1, with D perhaps TRBD1 (5 bases). Germline CDR1 reads DFQATT; CDR2 reads SNEGSKA (reference sequence). The CDR3 has 13 residues. Trimming left V 3 bases short and J 1 base short, with 9 bases between.

This clonotype appeared many times. V and J are TRBV7-9 and TRBJ1-6; unclear D gene. This CDR3 contains 15 residues. CDR1 and CDR2 (germline): SEHNR, FQNEAQ (reference sequence). Trimming pared 6 bases from V and 4 bases from J, leaving 13 bases between. The CDR3 region is CASSPRTDYNSPLHF. DNA for the CDR3: TGTGCCAGCAGTCCCCGGACGGATTATAATTCACCCCTCCACTTT.

The table lists this clonotype with a few counts. The chain combines TRBV12-3 or TRBV12-4 with TRBJ1-1, with 8 bases identical to TRBD1. This CDR3 spans 14 amino acids. After removal of 7 bases from V and 4 bases from J, the junction contained 8 bases not matched to a gene. CDR3 sequence reads: CASNPGGAGTEAFF. CDR3 sequence (DNA): TGTGCCAGCAACCCAGGGGGCGCGGGCACTGAAGCTTTCTTT.